This TCR beta chain was identified in a study of sequential checkpoint blockade in melanoma. As for the study in general: Patients were randomized 1:1 to nivolumab-then-ipilimumab or ipilimumab-then-nivolumab first-line.

This clone came up a few times. Its target is unknown. The V end lost 7 bases, the J end lost 1 base, and 11 bases lay between the germline ends. The germline V gene encodes CDR1 SNHLY and CDR2 FYNNEI. The CDR3 is 14 amino acids. The sample's treatment: randomized to nivolumab then ipilimumab (arm A) or the reverse (arm B). Sequenced by immunoSEQ multiplex PCR; TCRdb stores in-frame clones only, minus some. The table shows some 3,500 clones, with 20% to 25% occurring only once. General study results and limits: In arm A, pretreatment tumor clonality was associated with response.

The sample in question was tumor tissue (inferred from file names), obtained from a patient given nivolumab and ipilimumab in sequence. This receptor was taken from a human patient with melanoma. Some clones in this sample may be carry-over from other donors' samples. V gene TRBV2 combines with J gene TRBJ1-5, with D uncertain. CDR3: CASTGYISNQPQHF. The CDR3 DNA reads as TGTGCCAGCACCGGGTACATCAGCAATCAGCCCCAGCATTTT.